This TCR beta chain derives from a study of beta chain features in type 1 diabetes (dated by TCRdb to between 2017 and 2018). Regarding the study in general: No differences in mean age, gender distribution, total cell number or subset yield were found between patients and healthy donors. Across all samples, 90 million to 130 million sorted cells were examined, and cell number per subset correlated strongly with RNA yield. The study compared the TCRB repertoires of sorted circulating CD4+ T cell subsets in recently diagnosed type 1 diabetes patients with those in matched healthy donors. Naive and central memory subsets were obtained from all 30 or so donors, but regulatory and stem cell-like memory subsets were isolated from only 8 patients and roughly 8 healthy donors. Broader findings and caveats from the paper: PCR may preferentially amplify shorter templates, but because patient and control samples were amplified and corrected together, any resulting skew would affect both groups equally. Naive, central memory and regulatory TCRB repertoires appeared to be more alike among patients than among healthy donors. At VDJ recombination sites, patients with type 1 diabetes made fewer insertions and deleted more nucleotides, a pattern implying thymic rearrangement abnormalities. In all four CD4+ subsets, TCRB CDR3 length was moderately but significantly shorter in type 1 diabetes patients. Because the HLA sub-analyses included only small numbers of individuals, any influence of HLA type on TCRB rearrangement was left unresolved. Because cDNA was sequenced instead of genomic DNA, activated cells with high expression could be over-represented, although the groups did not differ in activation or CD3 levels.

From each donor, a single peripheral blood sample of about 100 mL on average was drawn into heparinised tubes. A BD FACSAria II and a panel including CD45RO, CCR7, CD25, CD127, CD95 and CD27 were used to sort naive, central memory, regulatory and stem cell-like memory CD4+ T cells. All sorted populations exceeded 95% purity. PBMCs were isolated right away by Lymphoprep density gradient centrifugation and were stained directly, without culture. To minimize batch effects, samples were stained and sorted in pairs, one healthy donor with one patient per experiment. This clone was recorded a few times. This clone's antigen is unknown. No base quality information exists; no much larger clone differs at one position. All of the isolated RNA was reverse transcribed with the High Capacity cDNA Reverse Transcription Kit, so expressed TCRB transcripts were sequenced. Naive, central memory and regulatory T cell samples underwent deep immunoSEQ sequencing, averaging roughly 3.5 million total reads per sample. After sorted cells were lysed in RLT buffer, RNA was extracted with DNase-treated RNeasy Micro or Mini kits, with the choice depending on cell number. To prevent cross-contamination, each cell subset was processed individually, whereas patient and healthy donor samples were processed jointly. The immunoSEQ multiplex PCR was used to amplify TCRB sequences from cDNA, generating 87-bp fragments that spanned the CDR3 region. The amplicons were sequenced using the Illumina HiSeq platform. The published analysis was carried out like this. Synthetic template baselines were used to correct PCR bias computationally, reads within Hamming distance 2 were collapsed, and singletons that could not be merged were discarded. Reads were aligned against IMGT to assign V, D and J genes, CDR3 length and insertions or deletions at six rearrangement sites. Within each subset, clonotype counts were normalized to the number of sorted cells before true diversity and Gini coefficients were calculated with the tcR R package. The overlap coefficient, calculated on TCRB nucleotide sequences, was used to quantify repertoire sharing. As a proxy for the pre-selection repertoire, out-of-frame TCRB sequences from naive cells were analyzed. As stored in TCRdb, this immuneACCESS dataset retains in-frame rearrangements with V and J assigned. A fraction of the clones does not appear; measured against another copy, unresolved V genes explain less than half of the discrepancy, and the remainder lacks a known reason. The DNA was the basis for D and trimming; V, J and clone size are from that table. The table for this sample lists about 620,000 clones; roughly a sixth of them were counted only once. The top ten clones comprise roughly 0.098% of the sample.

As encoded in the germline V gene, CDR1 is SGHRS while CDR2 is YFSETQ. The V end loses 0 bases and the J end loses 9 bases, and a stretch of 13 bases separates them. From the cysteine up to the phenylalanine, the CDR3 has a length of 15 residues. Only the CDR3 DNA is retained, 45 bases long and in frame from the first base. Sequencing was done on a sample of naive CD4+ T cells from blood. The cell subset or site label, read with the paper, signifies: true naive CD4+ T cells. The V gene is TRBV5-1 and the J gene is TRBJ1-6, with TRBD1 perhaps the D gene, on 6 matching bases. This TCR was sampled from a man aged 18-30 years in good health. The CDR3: CASSLVQGGGSPLHF. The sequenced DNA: TGCGCCAGCAGCTTGGTACAGGGTGGCGGTTCACCCCTCCACTTT.